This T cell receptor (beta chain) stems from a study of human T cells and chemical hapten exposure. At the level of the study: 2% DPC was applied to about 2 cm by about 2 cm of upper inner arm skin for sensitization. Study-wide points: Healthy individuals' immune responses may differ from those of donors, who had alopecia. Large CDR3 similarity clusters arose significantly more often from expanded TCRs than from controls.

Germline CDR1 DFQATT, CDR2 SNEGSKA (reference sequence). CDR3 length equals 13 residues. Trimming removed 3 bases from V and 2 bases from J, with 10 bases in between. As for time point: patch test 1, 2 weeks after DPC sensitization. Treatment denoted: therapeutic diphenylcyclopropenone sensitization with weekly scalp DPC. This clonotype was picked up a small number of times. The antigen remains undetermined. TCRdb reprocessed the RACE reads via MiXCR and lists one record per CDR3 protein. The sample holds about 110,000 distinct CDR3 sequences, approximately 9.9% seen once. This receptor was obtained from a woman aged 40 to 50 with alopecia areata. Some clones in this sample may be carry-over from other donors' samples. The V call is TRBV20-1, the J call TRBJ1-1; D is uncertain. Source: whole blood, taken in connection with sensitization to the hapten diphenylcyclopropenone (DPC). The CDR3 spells CSARGRRNTEAFF. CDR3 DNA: TGCAGTGCTAGGGGCCGGAGAAACACTGAAGCTTTCTTT.